What follows are 5 T cell receptor beta chains derived from one specimen sequenced in a study of T cells after yellow fever vaccination. TCRdb fed the 5' RACE reads into MiXCR, producing one record per CDR3 protein. This sample has fewer than 350,000 distinct CDR3 sequences, with around 4.5% found just once. The material sequenced was PBMCs, taken 15 days after the yellow fever booster vaccination. Receptors were obtained from a young man who received the YFV17D yellow fever vaccine.

This clonotype was picked up many times. J is TRBJ2-3 and V is TRBV7-2; 7 bases map to TRBD2. CDR1 is SGHTA, CDR2 FQGNSA, per germline. This CDR3 is built from 13 residues. V was clipped by 6 bases and J by 4 bases; unmatched bases: 4. The CDR3 loop is CASSFRGADTQYF. The CDR3 nucleotides read TGTGCCAGCAGTTTCCGGGGGGCAGATACGCAGTATTTT.

The table lists this clonotype with a few counts. The chain has TRBV18 and TRBJ1-2; D may be TRBD1 (5 bases). The CDR3 spans 18 residues. Per the germline V gene, CDR1 is KGHSH and CDR2 is LQKENI. V lost 2 bases and J 4 bases, leaving 23 bases between the germline ends. CDR3 DNA sequence: TGTGCCAGCTCACCATCCACAGGAGGCTCCTTCAAAATCTATGGCTACACCTTC. This sequence encodes CASSPSTGGSFKIYGYTF.

The chain uses TRBV7-7 and TRBJ2-3; no firm D call. Germline lookup yields CDR1 SSHAT and CDR2 FNYEAQ (reference sequence). The germline V and J ends were trimmed by 5 bases and 2 bases, with 11 bases remaining between them. This CDR3 is built from 14 residues. CDR3 loop: CASSVLAATDTQYF. For the CDR3, the DNA is TGTGCCAGCAGCGTACTCGCTGCCACAGATACGCAGTATTTT.

Only a few counts were recorded for this clonotype. The chain is built from TRBV18 and TRBJ2-2; D is unresolved. The CDR3 spans 14 residues. Germline CDR1 is KGHSH and CDR2 is LQKENI. Trimming removed 6 bases from V and 6 bases from J, with 14 bases in between. The CDR3 here is CASSKVTPPGELFF. The CDR3 DNA reads TGTGCCAGCTCGAAAGTCACGCCCCCCGGGGAGCTGTTTTTT.

This clonotype occurred many times. The chain links TRBV18 to TRBJ2-3; D not certain. This CDR3 has 13 residues. V was shortened by 2 bases and J by 2 bases, with 5 bases between the two germline ends. CDR1 and CDR2 from the germline V gene are KGHSH and LQKENI. The CDR3 DNA sequence: TGTGCCAGCTCACCAGACCTCACAGATACGCAGTATTTT. It encodes CASSPDLTDTQYF.